This T cell receptor beta chain is drawn from a study of cytomegalovirus exposure and HLA in healthy donors. Study-wide results and caveats: After further analysis at a later stage, roughly 16,000 TCR beta sequences were associated with HLA alleles at 0.05 false discovery rate.

This clone was detected only a few times. Its antigen remains unknown. Per the germline V gene, CDR1 is MNHEY and CDR2 is SMNVEV (reference sequence). J lost 4 bases, V lost 10 bases, and 3 bases had no gene match. CDR3 length: 12 residues. It was with 60 Vbeta and 13 Jbeta primers that the PCR ran. Produced via immunoSEQ multiplex PCR; TCRdb's table is partial and in-frame only. The sample shows 54,000 or so clones, approximately 52% of them seen only once. V gene TRBV27 combines with J gene TRBJ1-5, with 8 bases fitting TRBD1. The source of this sequence is a human donor in good health. The sequenced sample was PBMCs. Here the CDR3 DNA reads TGTGCCACCGGGGACAGGAATCAGCCCCAGCATTTT. It is translated as CATGDRNQPQHF.